This T cell receptor (beta chain) emerged from a study of human T cells and chemical hapten exposure. The time point was: pre-sensitization, week 0. The sample's treatment: therapeutic diphenylcyclopropenone sensitization with weekly scalp DPC. In every case, blood was obtained before the patch test was applied. Whole blood, unfractionated, served as the material for total RNA extraction. This clonotype was seen at least ten times. TCRdb used MiXCR to reprocess the RACE reads, holding one entry per CDR3 protein. This table has more than 300,000 distinct CDR3 sequences, 5% to 6.5% appearing once. This TCR was sampled from a woman aged 45-60 years with alopecia areata. Some clones in this sample may be carry-over from other donors' samples. This specimen was whole blood, taken in connection with sensitization to the hapten diphenylcyclopropenone (DPC).

CDR3 nucleotides: TGTGCCAGCACTCCCTATCTCGGAAGCGAGCAGTTCTTC. Protein sequence: CASTPYLGSEQFF. This sequence joins TRBV12-3 or TRBV12-4 and TRBJ2-1; no firm D call. Deletions cut 7 bases from V and 10 bases from J, with 17 bases between. The CDR3 extends over 13 amino acids.